The 25 T cell receptor beta chains below were found in one sample sequenced in a study of CD8+CD57+ T cells in acquired aplastic anemia. It was genomic DNA that served as the template for profiling TCR beta VDJ and CDR3. TCRdb used MiXCR to reprocess the reads, holding one entry per CDR3 protein. The repertoire holds under 40,000 distinct CDR3 sequences, with under 80% as singletons. Sequencing was carried out using sorted CD4+, CD8+, or CD8+CD57+ T cells (not recorded which) from PBMCs. The receptors originated from a human donor in good health, serving as a control.

The chain joins TRBV20-1 to TRBJ1-1; the D is unclear. Per the germline V gene, CDR1 is DFQATT and CDR2 is SNEGSKA (reference sequence). The V gene lost 6 bases and the J gene lost 1 base, with 9 bases spanning the gap. This CDR3 is 12 amino acids long. CDR3 in DNA: TGCAGTGCAGTCCGGACGAACACTGAAGCTTTCTTT. Protein product: CSAVRTNTEAFF.

The CDR3 protein is CASSLGTGWDQPQHF. In DNA, the CDR3 is TGTGCCAGCTCACTCGGGACAGGGTGGGATCAGCCCCAGCATTTT. The chain has TRBV18 and TRBJ1-5, with 9 positions matching TRBD1. Losses at the gene ends were 4 bases for V and 5 bases for J; bases not matched to a gene: 6. The length of the CDR3 is 15 residues. Germline V gene sequence: CDR1 KGHSH, CDR2 LQKENI. Full variable domain (remainder filled in from reference TRBV18 and TRBJ1-5): NAGVMQNPRHLVRRRGQEARLRCSPMKGHSHVYWYRQLPEEGLKFMVYLQKENIIDESGMPKERFSAEFPKEGPSILRIQQVVRGDSAAYFCASSLGTGWDQPQHFGDGTRLSIL.

This clonotype is labeled medium-sized. This sequence joins TRBV6-1 and TRBJ1-2; 10 bases fit TRBD1. V dropped 1 base and J dropped 6; count of bases not matched to a gene: 8. This CDR3 contains 16 residues. Per germline, CDR1 MNHNS and CDR2 SASEGT. The CDR3 here is CASSEDETGGINGYTF. CDR3 nucleotides: TGTGCCAGCAGTGAAGACGAGACAGGGGGCATTAATGGCTACACCTTC.

CDR3: CASSSDRDLRDRKSFSNQPQHF. The DNA of the CDR3 is TGTGCCAGCAGCTCAGACAGAGACCTTCGGGACAGGAAATCCTTTAGCAATCAGCCCCAGCATTTT. The chain carries TRBV7-1 and TRBJ1-5, with 8 bases identical to TRBD1. TRBV7-1 is given ORF status, its function remaining uncertain. The CDR3 is made up of 22 amino acids. The V and J ends lost 1 base and 0 bases, in that order; junction bases with no gene match: 20.

The CDR3 region is CSASSRGSRRMDQPQHF. The CDR3 region has the DNA TGCAGTGCTAGCTCCAGGGGGTCAAGACGGATGGATCAGCCCCAGCATTTT. The chain uses TRBV20-1 and TRBJ1-5, with 7 bases aligning to TRBD1. The trim removed 3 bases at V and 5 bases at J, leaving 16 bases unmatched. This CDR3 has 17 amino acids. Per germline, CDR1 DFQATT and CDR2 SNEGSKA (reference sequence).

This clonotype was seen a few times. The chain combines TRBV6-1 with TRBJ2-2, with TRBD1 identical over 12 bases. The CDR3 has 16 amino acids. The V segment lost 5 bases and the J segment 5 bases; nucleotides outside the gene matches: 6. The germline V gene has CDR1 MNHNS and CDR2 SASEGT. CDR3 coding DNA: TGTGCCAGCAGTCGGGACAGGGGGCGATGGACCGGGGAGCTGTTTTTT. Amino acids: CASSRDRGRWTGELFF.

J is TRBJ1-1 and V is TRBV12-3 or TRBV12-4; no definite D call. The CDR3 extends over 14 amino acids. V was pared by 6 bases and J by 0 bases, with 11 bases between. The CDR3 sequence: CASSLEGLNTEAFF. In DNA, the CDR3 is TGTGCCAGCAGCTTGGAGGGCTTGAACACTGAAGCTTTCTTT.

The rearrangement uses TRBV2 and TRBJ2-1; 13 nucleotides match TRBD2. Germline CDR1 is SNHLY and CDR2 is FYNNEI. CDR3 length: 15 amino acids. The V segment lost 6 bases and the J segment 2 bases; nucleotides outside the gene matches: 1. The CDR3 region is CASRLAGGTYNEQFF. CDR3 DNA sequence: TGTGCCAGCAGACTAGCGGGGGGGACCTACAATGAGCAGTTCTTC.

This chain uses TRBV19 with TRBJ1-2; TRBD1 aligns across 9 bases. CDR3 length: 15 amino acids. Trimming took 9 bases from V and 2 from J; bases not matched to a gene: 10. CDR1 and CDR2 from the germline V gene are LNHDA and SQIVND (reference sequence). The CDR3 nucleotides are TGTGCCAGCACTCAGACAGGGGGTAGGAACTATGGCTACACCTTC. This gives the protein CASTQTGGRNYGYTF.

This clonotype occurred a few times. The rearrangement links TRBV29-1 to TRBJ2-5, with unresolved D. CDR1 and CDR2 from the germline V gene are SQVTM and ANQGSEA. Trimming took 5 bases from V and 3 from J, leaving 13 bases between them. CDR3 length equals 13 residues. CDR3 DNA: TGCAGCGTTCAGTTACGGGTTAAAGAGACCCAGTACTTC. It codes for CSVQLRVKETQYF.

The genes are TRBV19 and TRBJ2-7, with D possibly being TRBD1 or TRBD2 (6 bases each). Germline CDR1 and CDR2: LNHDA and SQIVND (reference sequence). V shed 3 bases and J shed 1 base, with 13 bases lying between them. The CDR3 length is 15 residues. CDR3 in amino acids: CASSIGGGQSYEQYF. CDR3 nucleotides: TGTGCCAGTAGTATCGGTGGGGGGCAATCCTACGAGCAGTACTTC.

In the case of this clonotype: Its ends do not fully match the called genes, so a read error is possible. The chain uses TRBV12-3 or TRBV12-4 and TRBJ2-2; either TRBD1 or TRBD2 may supply D (5 bases each). The CDR3 spans 13 residues. Here the CDR3 reads CANSRGAYGELFF. DNA of the CDR3: TGTGCCAACAGTCGAGGGGCTTACGGGGAGCTGTTTTTT.

This clonotype came up a few times. The chain carries TRBV24-1 and TRBJ2-7; the D gene is possibly TRBD2 (5 bases). Between the trimmed V and J ends, which lost 1 base and 4 bases, there was a span of 7 bases. The CDR3 is made up of 13 amino acids. CDR1 and CDR2 from the germline V gene are KGHDR and SFDVKD. The CDR3 protein is CATSDFRGYEQYF. As DNA, the CDR3 is TGTGCCACCAGTGATTTTCGGGGATACGAGCAGTACTTC.

This rearrangement joins TRBV2 to TRBJ2-5; D unresolved. V gave up 5 bases and J gave up 4 bases, with 2 bases separating them. Germline V gene data show CDR1 as SNHLY and CDR2 as FYNNEI. This CDR3 contains 10 residues. The CDR3 spells CASSRETQYF. CDR3 in DNA: TGTGCCAGCAGTAGAGAGACCCAGTACTTC.

V is TRBV10-3 and J is TRBJ1-2; no definite D call. CDR3 length: 15 residues. Germline V lookup: CDR1 ENHRY, CDR2 SYGVKD. With 0 bases removed from V and 5 bases from J, the gap between germline ends came to 13 bases. Written as DNA, the CDR3 is TGTGCCATCAGTGAGTCGGAGAAGATTAGGTATGGCTACACCTTC. This gives the protein CAISESEKIRYGYTF.

J is TRBJ1-2 and V is TRBV29-1; D is uncertain. Germline CDR1 reads SQVTM; CDR2 reads ANQGSEA. CDR3 length: 12 amino acids. The V end lost 4 bases, the J end lost 6 bases, and 12 bases lay between the germline ends. The CDR3 loop reads CSVGEREHGYTF. CDR3 sequence (DNA): TGCAGCGTTGGAGAGAGGGAGCATGGCTACACCTTC.

The chain employs TRBV19 and TRBJ1-2; D call uncertain. The germline V gene has CDR1 LNHDA and CDR2 SQIVND (reference sequence). Trimming left V 0 bases short and J 8 bases short, with 10 bases between. The CDR3 length is 13 residues. In nucleotides, the CDR3 is TGTGCCAGTAGTATAGATTGGGTCGTCGGCTACACCTTC. Its translation is CASSIDWVVGYTF.

The chain uses TRBV24-1 and TRBJ1-1; 7 nucleotides line up with TRBD1. Trimming at V came to 3 bases and at J to 7 bases, leaving 4 bases not matched to a gene. This CDR3 has 13 amino acids. CDR1 and CDR2 (germline): KGHDR, SFDVKD. CDR3 in amino acids: CATSDATGLEAFF. In DNA, the CDR3 is TGTGCCACCAGTGATGCGACAGGGCTTGAAGCTTTCTTT.

This chain links TRBV24-1 with TRBJ1-4; a weak D match, TRBD1 (5 bases). The length of the CDR3 is 12 residues. Germline lookup yields CDR1 KGHDR and CDR2 SFDVKD. The germline V and J ends were trimmed by 9 bases and 4 bases, with 8 bases remaining between them. The CDR3 DNA reads TGTGCCACCCCAGGGCGTAATGAAAAACTGTTTTTT. Translated, it gives CATPGRNEKLFF.

By its share, this clonotype is medium-sized (0.01 to 0.1%). The rearrangement links TRBV29-1 to TRBJ1-5, with D possibly matching TRBD1 (5 bases). There are 14 residues in the CDR3. The germline CDR1 and CDR2 sequences are SQVTM and ANQGSEA. V was trimmed by 4 bases and J by 1 base, leaving 11 bases between them. The CDR3 region has the DNA TGCAGCGTTGGGATTGGGGGAAGCAATCAGCCCCAGCATTTT. Protein product: CSVGIGGSNQPQHF.

A word on this clonotype: Since a much larger clone is just one base distant, this may be a read error. No conserved phenylalanine or tryptophan ends this CDR3, so it is likely a read error. The J gene is TRBJ1-1, the V gene TRBV30; perhaps TRBD1 as D (5 bases). Between the trimmed V and J ends, which lost 3 bases and 6 bases, there was a span of 8 bases. CDR1 and CDR2 from the germline V gene are GTSNPN and SVGIG (reference sequence). The CDR3 is 11 amino acids. The chain's CDR3 is CAWRLGAEAFS. DNA for the CDR3: TGTGCCTGGAGACTAGGGGCTGAAGCTTTCTCT.

This clonotype was recorded once. This CDR3 reads CAISGTGDGYTF. CDR3 bases: TGTGCCATCAGTGGGACAGGGGACGGCTACACCTTC. The gene calls are TRBV10-3 and TRBJ1-2; TRBD1 aligns across 9 bases. Germline V gene lookup returns CDR1 ENHRY and CDR2 SYGVKD. This CDR3 spans 12 amino acids. J was trimmed by 8 bases and V by 4 bases; bases with no gene match: 2.

The chain couples TRBV15 to TRBJ2-1; tentatively, D is TRBD2 (6 bases). V was shortened by 8 bases and J by 7 bases, with 15 bases between the two germline ends. The CDR3 consists of 13 residues. The germline gives CDR1 LNHNV, CDR2 YYDKDF (reference sequence). CDR3 coding DNA: TGTGCCACCTCGGAGGGTCCGGGGAATGAGCAGTTCTTC. Translation gives CATSEGPGNEQFF.

V gene TRBV10-3 combines with J gene TRBJ2-7; D might be TRBD1 (5 bases). The germline V and J ends were trimmed by 2 bases and 0 bases, with 11 bases remaining between them. The CDR3 is 15 residues long. Germline V gives CDR1 ENHRY, CDR2 SYGVKD. DNA of the CDR3: TGTGCCATCAGTGAGCTCCAGGGTGCCTCCTACGAGCAGTACTTC. This sequence encodes CAISELQGASYEQYF.

This chain uses TRBV2 with TRBJ2-7; D possibly matches TRBD1 or TRBD2 (5 bases each). This CDR3 contains 13 residues. In germline, CDR1 is SNHLY, CDR2 FYNNEI. V gave up 11 bases and J gave up 3 bases, with 17 bases separating them. CDR3 in amino acids: CASRPPGRYEQYF. CDR3 coding DNA: TGTGCCTCCCGCCCCCCGGGGCGCTACGAGCAGTACTTC.